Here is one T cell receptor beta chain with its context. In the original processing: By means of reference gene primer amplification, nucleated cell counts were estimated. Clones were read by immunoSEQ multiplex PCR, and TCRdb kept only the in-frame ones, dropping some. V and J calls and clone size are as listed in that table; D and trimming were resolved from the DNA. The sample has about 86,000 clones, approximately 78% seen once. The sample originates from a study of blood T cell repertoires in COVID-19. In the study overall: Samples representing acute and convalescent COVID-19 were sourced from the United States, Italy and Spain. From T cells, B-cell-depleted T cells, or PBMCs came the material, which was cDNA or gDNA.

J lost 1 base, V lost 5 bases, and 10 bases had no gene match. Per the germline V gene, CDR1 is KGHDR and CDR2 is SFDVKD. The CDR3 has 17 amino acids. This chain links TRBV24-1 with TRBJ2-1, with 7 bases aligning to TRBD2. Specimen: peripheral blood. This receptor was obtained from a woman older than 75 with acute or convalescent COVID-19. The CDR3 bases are TGTGCCACCAGTGCTATAAGTGGGAGGGATTCCTACAATGAGCAGTTCTTC. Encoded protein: CATSAISGRDSYNEQFF.